This T cell receptor beta chain was recorded in a study of cytomegalovirus exposure and HLA in healthy donors. Germline values: CDR1 SGHRS, CDR2 YFSETQ. The V and J ends lost 2 bases and 1 base, in that order; junction bases with no gene match: 19. This CDR3 is built from 21 residues. PCR employed 60 Vbeta and 13 Jbeta primers. The method was immunoSEQ multiplex PCR; TCRdb's version includes in-frame clones alone and lacks a portion of them. This sample has around 150,000 clones; over 75% occur once, and the top ten carry over 13%. Every donor was a healthy person donating bone marrow. This sequence originates from a man in his fifties in good health and CMV-seropositive. This rearrangement joins TRBV5-1 to TRBJ1-1, with TRBD1 matching 11 bases. Material: PBMCs. The CDR3 nucleotides are TGCGCCAGCAGCTTTCGGGACAGGGGGGTGGATCGGCCACATAGGAACACTGAAGCTTTCTTT. Translating it yields CASSFRDRGVDRPHRNTEAFF.